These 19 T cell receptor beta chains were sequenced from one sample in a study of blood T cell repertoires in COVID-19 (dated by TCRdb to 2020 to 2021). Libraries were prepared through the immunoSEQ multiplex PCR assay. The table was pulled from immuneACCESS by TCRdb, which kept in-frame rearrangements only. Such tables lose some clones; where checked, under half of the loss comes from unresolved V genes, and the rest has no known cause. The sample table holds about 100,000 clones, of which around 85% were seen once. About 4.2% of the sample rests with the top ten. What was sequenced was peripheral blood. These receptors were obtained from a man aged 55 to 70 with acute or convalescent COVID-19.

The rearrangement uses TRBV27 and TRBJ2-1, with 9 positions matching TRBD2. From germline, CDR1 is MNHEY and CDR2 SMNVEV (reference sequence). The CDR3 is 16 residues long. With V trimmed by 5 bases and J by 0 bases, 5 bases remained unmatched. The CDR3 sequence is CASSPYSGSSYNEQFF. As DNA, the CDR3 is TGTGCCAGCAGTCCCTATAGCGGGAGCTCCTACAATGAGCAGTTCTTC.

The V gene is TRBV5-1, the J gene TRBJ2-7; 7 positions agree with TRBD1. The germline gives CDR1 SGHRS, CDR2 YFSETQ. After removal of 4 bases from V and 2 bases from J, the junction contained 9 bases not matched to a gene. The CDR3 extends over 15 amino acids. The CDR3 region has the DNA TGCGCCAGCAGCCCATGGACAGGTCCAGCCTACGAGCAGTACTTC. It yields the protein CASSPWTGPAYEQYF.

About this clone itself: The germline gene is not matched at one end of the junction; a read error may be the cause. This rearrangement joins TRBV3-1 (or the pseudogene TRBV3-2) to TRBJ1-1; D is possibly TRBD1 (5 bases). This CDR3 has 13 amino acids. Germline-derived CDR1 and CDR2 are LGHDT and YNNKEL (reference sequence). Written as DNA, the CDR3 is TGTGCCGGCAGCCAAGATCTAAGGGGTGAAGCTTTCTTT. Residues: CAGSQDLRGEAFF.

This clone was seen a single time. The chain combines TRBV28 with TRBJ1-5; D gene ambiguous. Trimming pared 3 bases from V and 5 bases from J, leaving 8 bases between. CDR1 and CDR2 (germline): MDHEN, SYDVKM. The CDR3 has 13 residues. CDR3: CASSFRGYQPQHF. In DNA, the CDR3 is TGTGCCAGCAGTTTTAGAGGTTATCAGCCCCAGCATTTT.

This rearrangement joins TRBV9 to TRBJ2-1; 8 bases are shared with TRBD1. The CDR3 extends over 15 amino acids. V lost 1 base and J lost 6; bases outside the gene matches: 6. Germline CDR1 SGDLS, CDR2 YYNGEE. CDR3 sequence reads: CASSVRGQGSNEQFF. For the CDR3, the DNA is TGTGCCAGCAGCGTACGCGGACAGGGTTCCAATGAGCAGTTCTTC.

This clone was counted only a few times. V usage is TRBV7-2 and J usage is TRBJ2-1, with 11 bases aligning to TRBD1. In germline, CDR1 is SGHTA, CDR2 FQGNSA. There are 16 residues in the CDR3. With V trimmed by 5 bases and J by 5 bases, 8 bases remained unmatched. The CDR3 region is CASSAVGTGGNNEQFF. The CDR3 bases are TGTGCCAGCAGCGCCGTCGGGACAGGGGGGAACAATGAGCAGTTCTTC. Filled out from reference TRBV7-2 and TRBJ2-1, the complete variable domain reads GAGVSQSPSNKVTEKGKDVELRCDPISGHTALYWYRQSLGQGLEFLIYFQGNSAPDKSGLPSDRFSAERTGGSVSTLTIQRTQQEDSAVYLCASSAVGTGGNNEQFFGPGTRLTVL.

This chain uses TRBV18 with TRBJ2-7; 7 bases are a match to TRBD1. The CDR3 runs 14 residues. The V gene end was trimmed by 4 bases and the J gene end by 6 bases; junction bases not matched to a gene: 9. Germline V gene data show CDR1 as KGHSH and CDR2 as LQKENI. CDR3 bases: TGTGCCAGCTCACAACCAGGACAGGTGGTCGAGCAGTACTTC. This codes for CASSQPGQVVEQYF.

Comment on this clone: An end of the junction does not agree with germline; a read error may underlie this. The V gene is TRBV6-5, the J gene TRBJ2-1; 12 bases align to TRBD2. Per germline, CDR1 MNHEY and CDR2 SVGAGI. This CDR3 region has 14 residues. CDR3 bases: TGTGCCGGTGACCTAGCGGGAGGGTCCAATCAGCAGTTCTTC. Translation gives CAGDLAGGSNQQFF.

CDR3: CASSLAGTSGSYEQYF. CDR3 DNA sequence: TGTGCCAGCAGCTTAGCCGGGACTAGCGGTTCCTACGAGCAGTACTTC. The rearrangement joins TRBV7-2 to TRBJ2-7; 11 bases are shared with TRBD2. CDR3 size: 16 residues. The junction had 2 bases not matched to a gene; V was cut back by 0 bases and J by 1 base. CDR1 and CDR2 from the germline V gene are SGHTA and FQGNSA.

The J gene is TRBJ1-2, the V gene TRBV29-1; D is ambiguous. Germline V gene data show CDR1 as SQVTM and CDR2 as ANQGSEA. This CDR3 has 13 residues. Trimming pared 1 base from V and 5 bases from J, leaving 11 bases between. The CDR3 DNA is TGCAGCGTTGAAGTAGAGGGTTGGTATGGCTACACCTTC. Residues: CSVEVEGWYGYTF. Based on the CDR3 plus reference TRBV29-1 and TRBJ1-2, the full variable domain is SAVISQKPSRDICQRGTSLTIQCQVDSQVTMMFWYRQQPGQSLTLIATANQGSEATYESGFVIDKFPISRPNLTFSTLTVSNMSPEDSSIYLCSVEVEGWYGYTFGSGTRLTVV.

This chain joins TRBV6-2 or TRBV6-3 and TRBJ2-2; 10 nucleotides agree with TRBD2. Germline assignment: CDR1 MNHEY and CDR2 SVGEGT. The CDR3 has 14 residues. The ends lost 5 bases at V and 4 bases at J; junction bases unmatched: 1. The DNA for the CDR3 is TGTGCCAGCAGTAGCGGGGGGGCCACCGGGGAGCTGTTTTTT. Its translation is CASSSGGATGELFF.

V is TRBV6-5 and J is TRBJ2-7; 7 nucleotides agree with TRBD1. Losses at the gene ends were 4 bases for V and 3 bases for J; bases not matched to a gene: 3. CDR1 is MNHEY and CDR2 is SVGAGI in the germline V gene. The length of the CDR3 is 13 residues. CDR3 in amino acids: CASSLYRGYEQYF. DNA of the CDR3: TGTGCCAGCAGTTTATACAGGGGCTACGAGCAGTACTTC.

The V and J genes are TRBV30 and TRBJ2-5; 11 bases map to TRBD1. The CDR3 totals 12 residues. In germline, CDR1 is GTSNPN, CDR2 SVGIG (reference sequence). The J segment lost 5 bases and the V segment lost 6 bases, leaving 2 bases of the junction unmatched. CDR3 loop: CACGQGAETQYF. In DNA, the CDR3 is TGTGCCTGCGGACAGGGGGCTGAGACCCAGTACTTC.

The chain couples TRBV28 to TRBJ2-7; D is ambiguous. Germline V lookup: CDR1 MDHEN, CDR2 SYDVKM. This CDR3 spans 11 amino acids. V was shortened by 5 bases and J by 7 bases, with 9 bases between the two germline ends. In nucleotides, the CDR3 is TGTGCCAGCAGTCCGTACAGAGAGCAGTACTTC. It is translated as CASSPYREQYF.

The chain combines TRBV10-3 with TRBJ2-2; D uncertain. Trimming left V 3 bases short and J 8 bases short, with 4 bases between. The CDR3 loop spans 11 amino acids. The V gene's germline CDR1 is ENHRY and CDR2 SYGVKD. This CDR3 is CAISEAGELFF. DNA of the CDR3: TGTGCCATCAGTGAAGCAGGGGAGCTGTTTTTT.

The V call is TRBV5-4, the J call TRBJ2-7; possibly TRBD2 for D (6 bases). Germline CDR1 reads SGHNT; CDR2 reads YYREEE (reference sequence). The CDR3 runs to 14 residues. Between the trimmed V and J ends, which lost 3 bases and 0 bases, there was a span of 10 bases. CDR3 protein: CASSSAGNSYEQYF. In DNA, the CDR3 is TGTGCCAGCAGCTCAGCGGGTAACTCCTACGAGCAGTACTTC.

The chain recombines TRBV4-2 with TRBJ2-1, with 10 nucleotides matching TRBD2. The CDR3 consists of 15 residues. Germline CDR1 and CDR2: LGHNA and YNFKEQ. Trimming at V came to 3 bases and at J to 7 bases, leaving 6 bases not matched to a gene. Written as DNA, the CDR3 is TGTGCCAGCAGCCATGCTAGCGGGAGTAGGAATGAGCAGTTCTTC. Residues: CASSHASGSRNEQFF.

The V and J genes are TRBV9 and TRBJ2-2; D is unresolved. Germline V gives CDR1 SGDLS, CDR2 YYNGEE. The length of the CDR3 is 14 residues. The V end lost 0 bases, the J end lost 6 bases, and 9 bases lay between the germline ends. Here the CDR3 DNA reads TGTGCCAGCAGCGTAGTTTCAGTGTCCGGGGAGCTGTTTTTT. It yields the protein CASSVVSVSGELFF. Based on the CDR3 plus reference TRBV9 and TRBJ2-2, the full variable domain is DSGVTQTPKHLITATGQRVTLRCSPRSGDLSVYWYQQSLDQGLQFLIQYYNGEERAKGNILERFSAQQFPDLHSELNLSSLELGDSALYFCASSVVSVSGELFFGEGSRLTVL.

The CDR3 DNA reads as TGTGCCAGCAGTTACGAAGGCGGTCGCACAGATACGCAGTATTTT. It translates to CASSYEGGRTDTQYF. The chain is built from TRBV6-5 and TRBJ2-3; D remains ambiguous. CDR3 length: 15 residues. V shed 2 bases and J shed 1 base, with 10 bases lying between them. The V gene's germline CDR1 is MNHEY and CDR2 SVGAGI.